This T cell receptor (beta chain) stems from a study of tumor-infiltrating lymphocytes in primary liver carcinoma. Findings and limits, study-wide: Whereas tumor region pairs overlapped more, tumor-adjacent and tumor-blood pairs overlapped less. Tumor top-250-clone fractions significantly exceeded those of blood (p = 0.039).

Comment on this clonotype: Its specificity is unknown.

They got blood RNA out of unsorted whole blood and also pulled out germline DNA. Roughly 4 milliliters of peripheral blood were drawn preoperatively. The template, approximately 500 ng total RNA, yielded TCR beta cDNA made with a constant-region primer. ARM-PCR, slightly modified, supplied the TCR beta libraries through three nested multiplex PCR rounds. TCRdb re-analysed the multiplex PCR reads in MiXCR, keeping a single row per CDR3 protein. The sample comprises more than 150,000 distinct CDR3 sequences, about 60% of which are singletons, and approximately 70% rests with the top ten. The receptor was derived from a man aged 35 to 55 with primary liver carcinoma and hepatitis B virus infection. Sequencing was done on a sample of peripheral blood.

The CDR3 sequence is CASSTGPVLYGYTF. CDR3 coding DNA: TGTGCCAGCAGTACCGGCCCCGTCCTCTATGGCTACACCTTC. This chain joins TRBV28 and TRBJ1-2, with unresolved D. Per germline, CDR1 MDHEN and CDR2 SYDVKM. With 5 bases removed from V and 4 bases from J, the gap between germline ends came to 14 bases. This CDR3 has 14 amino acids.